These 5 T cell receptor beta chains came from one sample sequenced in a study of spatial heterogeneity in lung cancer. TCRdb re-analysed the 5' RACE reads in MiXCR, keeping a single row per CDR3 protein. The data show 23,000 or so distinct CDR3 sequences, more than 6.5% seen once. Regarding time point: sample taken at primary tumor resection. No cells were sorted before sequencing. The whole RNA sequenced was extracted from tumor, nontumor lung or frozen PBMC. This material consisted of PBMCs, taken at surgery. These TCRs come from a male donor with early-stage non-small cell lung cancer.

This clonotype appeared many times. This sequence joins TRBV11-2 and TRBJ2-1, with 8 nucleotides matching TRBD1. The V gene's germline CDR1 is SGHAT and CDR2 FQNNGV. The V gene end was trimmed by 5 bases and the J gene end by 9 bases; junction bases not matched to a gene: 3. The CDR3 covers 12 residues. CDR3 in amino acids: CASSMGQVEQFF. For the CDR3, the DNA is TGTGCCAGCAGCATGGGACAGGTTGAGCAGTTCTTC.

This clonotype turned up a few times. CDR3 sequence (DNA): TGCGCCAGCAGTCCCTCGGGGACTGGGGAGACCCAGTACTTC. Its translation is CASSPSGTGETQYF. The J gene is TRBJ2-5, the V gene TRBV5-1; D is perhaps TRBD2 (6 bases). Trimming took off 5 bases at V and 5 bases at J, with 16 bases between the two ends. The CDR3 extends over 14 amino acids. CDR1 and CDR2 (germline): SGHRS, YFSETQ.

This clonotype was found a few times. The rearrangement uses TRBV6-5 and TRBJ1-6, with 8 bases fitting TRBD1. The CDR3 totals 16 residues. The V and J ends lost 0 bases and 10 bases, in that order; junction bases with no gene match: 8. Germline assignment: CDR1 MNHEY and CDR2 SVGAGI. The CDR3 nucleotides are TGTGCCAGCAGTTACTCCGGACAGGGTAGACGATCACCCCTCCACTTT. It codes for CASSYSGQGRRSPLHF.

The table lists this clonotype with many counts. The V gene is TRBV6-5, the J gene TRBJ2-2; D possibly matches TRBD1 or TRBD2 (5 bases each). The CDR3 runs 15 residues. Trimming took 1 base from V and 6 from J, leaving 12 bases between them. In germline, CDR1 is MNHEY, CDR2 SVGAGI. The CDR3 here is CASSYWDGVAGELFF. The CDR3, as DNA: TGTGCCAGCAGTTACTGGGACGGGGTCGCCGGGGAGCTGTTTTTT.

The table lists this clonotype with many counts. V and J are TRBV5-1 and TRBJ2-3; possibly TRBD2 for D (6 bases). The CDR3 length is 15 residues. Germline V lookup: CDR1 SGHRS, CDR2 YFSETQ. V lost 2 bases to trimming and J lost 0 bases, with 10 bases between them. Written as DNA, the CDR3 is TGCGCCAGCAGCTTAGGCGGGGTGAGCACAGATACGCAGTATTTT. Its protein is CASSLGGVSTDTQYF. The full variable domain, rest sourced from reference TRBV5-1 and TRBJ2-3, is KAGVTQTPRYLIKTRGQQVTLSCSPISGHRSVSWYQQTPGQGLQFLFEYFSETQRNKGNFPGRFSGRQFSNSRSEMNVSTLELGDSALYLCASSLGGVSTDTQYFGPGTRLTVL.